This T cell receptor beta chain was recovered during a study of T cells expressing NK-cell markers. Across the study: Just one sequenced donor of eight was HCMV-seronegative, while seven were seropositive. Study-level points and caveats: Roughly 6 donors showed dominant NKG2C+ clonotypes comprising roughly 1.0-7.5% of their CD8+ T cells.

TCRdb reanalyzed the 5' RACE reads, giving one entry per CDR3 protein sequence and no DNA. The table lists about 540,000 distinct CDR3 sequences, with 3% to 4.5% in the top ten. With respect to this clonotype: Its antigen is undetermined.

This CDR3 has 14 amino acids. Germline values: CDR1 SGHKS, CDR2 YYEKEE (reference sequence). The chain links TRBV5-5 to TRBJ1-4. The sequence was obtained from a man aged 18 to 30 in good health. Sequenced sample: blood T cells: a sorted CD56 or NKG2C T cell subset, CD4+ or CD8+ T cells, or bulk PBMC T cells (not recorded which). CDR3 in amino acids: CASIQSATNEKLFF.